This TCR beta chain was identified in a study of cytomegalovirus exposure and HLA in healthy donors. Study results and caveats: Associated with cytomegalovirus, according to the listing, were 164 TCR beta chains. Rare sequences made up most TCRs, while some public TCRs were found in many donors. Three CMV-associated chains proved CMV antigen-specific in vitro.

This clone has just one count. The antigen remains undetermined. PCR primers comprised 60 Vbeta and 13 Jbeta primers. Assay used: immunoSEQ multiplex PCR; TCRdb lists only in-frame clones, some missing. This sample has 100,000 to 150,000 clones, with 70% to 85% found just once. The V segment lost 4 bases and the J segment 5 bases; nucleotides outside the gene matches: 5. The germline gives CDR1 LGHNA, CDR2 YSLEER. The CDR3 extends over 15 amino acids. The chain recombines TRBV4-3 with TRBJ2-7, with 13 bases matching TRBD2. This TCR derives from a boy aged 2 to 10 in good health and CMV-seronegative. The specimen sequenced was PBMCs. In nucleotides, the CDR3 is TGCGCCAGCAGCCCGGGAGGACTAGCGGGGGACGAGCAGTACTTC. Translating it yields CASSPGGLAGDEQYF.